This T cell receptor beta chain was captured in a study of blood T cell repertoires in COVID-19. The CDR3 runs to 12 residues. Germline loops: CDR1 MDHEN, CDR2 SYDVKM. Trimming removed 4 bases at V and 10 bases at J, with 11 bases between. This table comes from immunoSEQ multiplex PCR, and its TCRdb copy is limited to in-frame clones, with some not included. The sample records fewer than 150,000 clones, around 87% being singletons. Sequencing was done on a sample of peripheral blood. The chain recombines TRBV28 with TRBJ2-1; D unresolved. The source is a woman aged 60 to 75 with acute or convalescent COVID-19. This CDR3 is CASSSPSREQFF. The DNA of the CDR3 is TGTGCCAGCAGTTCCCCCTCTAGAGAGCAGTTCTTC. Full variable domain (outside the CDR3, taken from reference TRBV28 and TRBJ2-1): DVKVTQSSRYLVKRTGEKVFLECVQDMDHENMFWYRQDPGLGLRLIYFSYDVKMKEKGDIPEGYSVSREKKERFSLILESASTNQTSMYLCASSSPSREQFFGPGTRLTVL.